This TCR beta chain was observed in a study of radiation and T cells in renal cell carcinoma. General study points: No pretreatment tumor biopsies were available for baseline clonotypes.

Indicated time point: baseline pretreatment blood. Treatment indicated: 15 Gy SBRT to primary tumor, nephrectomy 4 weeks later. Radiation-treated patients gave blood at baseline, week 2 and week 4. This renal cell carcinoma was of the clear cell type. Here immunoSEQ multiplex PCR was the method, and the copy in TCRdb shows in-frame clones only, minus some. The sample carries approximately 150,000 clones, less than 90% recorded once. This clone was seen a few times. The antigen remains undetermined. Trimming took 2 bases from V and 6 from J; bases not matched to a gene: 3. This CDR3 region has 13 residues. Germline loops: CDR1 MDHEN, CDR2 SYDVKM.

The V call is TRBV28, the J call TRBJ1-2; TRBD1 matches 7 bases. This sequence was found in a woman aged 45-65 years with renal cell carcinoma. The input for sequencing was blood, taken from a patient whose treatment included radiotherapy and nephrectomy. DNA of the CDR3: TGTGCCAGCAGTTTACAACAGGGGAATGGCTACACCTTC. Translation: CASSLQQGNGYTF.